This TCR beta chain is drawn from a study of memory CD4+ T cells and cytomegalovirus serostatus. Study summary: Donors were healthy Belgian adults, several CMV seropositive and fewer than 30 seronegative.

Assay: immunoSEQ multiplex PCR; the TCRdb copy retains only in-frame clones and omits some. The sample lists some 30,000 clones; around four fifths were seen once. The CDR3 totals 14 residues. J lost 7 bases, V lost 3 bases, and 9 bases had no gene match. CDR1 and CDR2 (germline): GTSNPN, SVGIG (reference sequence). The sort gate was single viable CD3+CD4+CD8-CD45RO+ cells for memory CD4+ T cells. Donors' CMV status reflects serum IgG against pp150, pp28, p38, p52. Total CD4+ T cells were enriched by CD4 positive selection. The sequence came from an adult in good health and CMV-seronegative. Some clones in this sample may be carry-over from other donors' samples. The sample consisted of memory CD4+ T cells from blood. The rearrangement links TRBV30 to TRBJ1-5; 7 bases are a match to TRBD1. CDR3 bases: TGTGCCTGGAGAAAAACAGGGGTCTCCCAGCCCCAGCATTTT. It specifies CAWRKTGVSQPQHF.